The entry below gives a single T cell receptor (beta chain) sequence along with its context. This record belongs to a study of blood T cell repertoires in COVID-19. Here immunoSEQ multiplex PCR was the method, and the copy in TCRdb shows in-frame clones only, minus some. The table has some 400,000 clones, roughly 80% seen once; the top ten hold 0.85% to 1.2%. Germline CDR1 and CDR2: SEHNR and FQNEAQ (reference sequence). The CDR3 runs to 18 residues. The germline V and J ends were trimmed by 5 bases and 3 bases, with 22 bases remaining between them. The sequenced sample consisted of peripheral blood. The rearrangement uses TRBV7-9 and TRBJ1-4, with no clear D. The receptor was isolated from a human donor with acute or convalescent COVID-19. The donor label of this sample is uncertain. The CDR3 sequence: CASSPGGVRNGANEKLFF. The CDR3, as DNA: TGTGCCAGCAGCCCCGGCGGGGTAAGAAACGGAGCTAATGAAAAACTGTTTTTT.